The entry that follows covers one TCR beta chain sequence. Its antigen is as yet unknown. The CDR3 is 14 residues long. The germline CDR1 and CDR2 sequences are SGHVS and FNYEAQ. V lost 2 bases to trimming and J lost 6 bases, with 13 bases between them. Here immunoSEQ multiplex PCR was the method, and the copy in TCRdb shows in-frame clones only, minus some. The data contain about 20,000 clones, 80% of them singletons. As for time point: cycle 4 day 1 (C4D1), after around six weeks of nivolumab. Each patient's relapse followed autologous stem cell transplantation, and brentuximab vedotin exposure varied. The source of the sample is a study of PD-1 blockade in classical Hodgkin lymphoma. Whole-study results and caveats: Factors driving the repertoire differences, possibly disease activity or prior therapy, remain undefined. Newly diagnosed patients had diversity similar to the baseline diversity of complete responders. Reported findings placed baseline TCR diversity lower in newly diagnosed patients (compared with healthy donors). While CD8+ TCR diversity did not rise significantly by C4D1, CD4+ TCR diversity did.

The sequence was collected from a human donor with classical Hodgkin lymphoma. Sequences were derived from peripheral blood mononuclear cells (PBMCs), sampled before the fourth cycle of nivolumab. J is TRBJ1-2 and V is TRBV7-6, with D possibly TRBD1 on 6 matching bases. CDR3 in amino acids: CASSLKAGDHGYTF. CDR3 DNA: TGTGCCAGCAGCTTAAAAGCAGGGGACCATGGCTACACCTTC.